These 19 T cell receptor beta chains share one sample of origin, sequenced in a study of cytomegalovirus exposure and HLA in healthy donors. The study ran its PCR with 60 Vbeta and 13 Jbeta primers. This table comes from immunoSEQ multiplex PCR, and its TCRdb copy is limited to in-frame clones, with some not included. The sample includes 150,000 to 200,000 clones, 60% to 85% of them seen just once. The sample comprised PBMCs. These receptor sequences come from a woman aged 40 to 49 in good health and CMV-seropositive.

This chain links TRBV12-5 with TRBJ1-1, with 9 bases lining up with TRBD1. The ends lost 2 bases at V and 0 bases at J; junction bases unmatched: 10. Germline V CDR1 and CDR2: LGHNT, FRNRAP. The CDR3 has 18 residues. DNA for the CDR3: TGTGCTAGTGGTTTGCCCGACAGGGGGAATCCATTGAACACTGAAGCTTTCTTT. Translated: CASGLPDRGNPLNTEAFF.

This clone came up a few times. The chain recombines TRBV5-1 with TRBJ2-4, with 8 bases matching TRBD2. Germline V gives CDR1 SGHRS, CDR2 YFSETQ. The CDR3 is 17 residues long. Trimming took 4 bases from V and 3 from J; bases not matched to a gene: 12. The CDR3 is CASSPSAGGAGKNIQYF. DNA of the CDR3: TGCGCCAGCAGCCCCTCCGCCGGGGGGGCGGGCAAAAACATTCAGTACTTC. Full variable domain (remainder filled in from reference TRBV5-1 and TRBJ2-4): KAGVTQTPRYLIKTRGQQVTLSCSPISGHRSVSWYQQTPGQGLQFLFEYFSETQRNKGNFPGRFSGRQFSNSRSEMNVSTLELGDSALYLCASSPSAGGAGKNIQYFGAGTRLSVL.

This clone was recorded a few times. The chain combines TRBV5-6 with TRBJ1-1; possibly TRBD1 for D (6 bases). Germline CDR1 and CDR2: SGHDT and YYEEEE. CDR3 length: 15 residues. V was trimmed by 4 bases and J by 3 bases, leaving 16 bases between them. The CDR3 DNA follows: TGTGCCAGCAGCCACCACAGGGACCAGGACACTGAAGCTTTCTTT. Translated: CASSHHRDQDTEAFF.

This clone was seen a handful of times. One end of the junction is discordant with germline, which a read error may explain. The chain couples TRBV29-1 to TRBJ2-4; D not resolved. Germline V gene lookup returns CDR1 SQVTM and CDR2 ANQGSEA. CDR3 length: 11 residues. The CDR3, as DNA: TGCAGCGCATCCGACAAAAACAGTCAGTACTTC. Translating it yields CSASDKNSQYF.

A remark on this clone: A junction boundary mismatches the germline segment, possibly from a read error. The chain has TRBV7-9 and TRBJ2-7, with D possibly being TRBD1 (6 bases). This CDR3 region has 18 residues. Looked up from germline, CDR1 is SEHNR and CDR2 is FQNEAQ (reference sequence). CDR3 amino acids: CSSSLVAGFRGGSYEQYF. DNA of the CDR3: TGTTCCAGCAGCTTAGTCGCGGGTTTCAGGGGTGGCTCCTACGAGCAGTACTTC.

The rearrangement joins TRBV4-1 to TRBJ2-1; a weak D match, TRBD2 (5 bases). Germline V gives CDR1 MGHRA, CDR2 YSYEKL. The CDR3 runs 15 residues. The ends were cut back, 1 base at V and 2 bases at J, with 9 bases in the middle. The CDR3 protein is CASSQVRGPYNEQFF. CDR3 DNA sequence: TGCGCCAGCAGCCAAGTACGGGGTCCCTACAATGAGCAGTTCTTC.

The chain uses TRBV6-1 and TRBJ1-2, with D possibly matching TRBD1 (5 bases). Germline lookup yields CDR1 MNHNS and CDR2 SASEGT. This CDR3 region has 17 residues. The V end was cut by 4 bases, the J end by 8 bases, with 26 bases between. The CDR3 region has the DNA TGTGCCAGCAGTGGGACACCGTCTAAGGACGCGAATCTCGGCTACACCTTC. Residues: CASSGTPSKDANLGYTF.

The chain's CDR3 is CASSPGQGRRGYTF. In DNA, the CDR3 is TGTGCCAGCAGTCCTGGACAGGGGCGTCGCGGCTACACCTTC. This chain links TRBV6-5 with TRBJ1-2, with 9 positions matching TRBD1. Germline V gives CDR1 MNHEY, CDR2 SVGAGI. There are 14 residues in the CDR3. Unmatched junction bases numbered 9, after V lost 5 bases and J lost 8 bases.

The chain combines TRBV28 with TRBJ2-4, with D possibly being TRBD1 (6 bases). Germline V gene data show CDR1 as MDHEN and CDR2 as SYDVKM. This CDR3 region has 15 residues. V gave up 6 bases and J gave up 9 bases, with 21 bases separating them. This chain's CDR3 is CASSYPGEGRIIQYF. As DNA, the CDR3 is TGTGCCAGCAGCTATCCAGGGGAAGGCCGCATCATTCAGTACTTC. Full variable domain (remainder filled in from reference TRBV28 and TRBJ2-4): DVKVTQSSRYLVKRTGEKVFLECVQDMDHENMFWYRQDPGLGLRLIYFSYDVKMKEKGDIPEGYSVSREKKERFSLILESASTNQTSMYLCASSYPGEGRIIQYFGAGTRLSVL.

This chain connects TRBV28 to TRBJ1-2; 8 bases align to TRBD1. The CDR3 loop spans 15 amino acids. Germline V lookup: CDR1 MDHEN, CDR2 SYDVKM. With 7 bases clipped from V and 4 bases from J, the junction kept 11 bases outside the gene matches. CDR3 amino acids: CASTNPGQVVYGYTF. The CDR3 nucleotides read TGTGCCAGCACTAACCCGGGACAGGTTGTCTATGGCTACACCTTC.

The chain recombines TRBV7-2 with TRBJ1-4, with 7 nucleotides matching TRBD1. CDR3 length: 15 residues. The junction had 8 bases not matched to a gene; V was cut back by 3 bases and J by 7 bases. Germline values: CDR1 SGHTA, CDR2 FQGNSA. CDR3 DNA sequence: TGTGCCAGCAGCTTGAAGGGGGCGCAGGGTGAAAAACTGTTTTTT. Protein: CASSLKGAQGEKLFF.

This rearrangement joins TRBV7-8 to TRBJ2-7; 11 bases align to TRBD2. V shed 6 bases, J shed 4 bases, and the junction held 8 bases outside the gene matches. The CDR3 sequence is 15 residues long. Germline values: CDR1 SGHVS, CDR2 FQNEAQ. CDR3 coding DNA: TGTGCCAGCAGTAGCGGGGGGGCCGCGCGGTACGAGCAGTACTTC. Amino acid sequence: CASSSGGAARYEQYF.

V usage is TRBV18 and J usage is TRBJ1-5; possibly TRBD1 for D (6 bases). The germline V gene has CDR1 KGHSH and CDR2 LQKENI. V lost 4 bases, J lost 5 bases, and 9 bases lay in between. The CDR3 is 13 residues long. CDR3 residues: CASSHRVDQPQHF. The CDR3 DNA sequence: TGTGCCAGCTCACACAGGGTGGATCAGCCCCAGCATTTT. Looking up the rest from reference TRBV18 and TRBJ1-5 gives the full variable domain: NAGVMQNPRHLVRRRGQEARLRCSPMKGHSHVYWYRQLPEEGLKFMVYLQKENIIDESGMPKERFSAEFPKEGPSILRIQQVVRGDSAAYFCASSHRVDQPQHFGDGTRLSIL.

CDR3 nucleotide sequence: TGTGCCAGCAGCCAAGATGGGACTAGCGGGCCGTACACCGGGGAGCTGTTTTTT. Its translation is CASSQDGTSGPYTGELFF. The chain joins TRBV4-2 to TRBJ2-2; 12 bases are a match to TRBD2. The V segment lost 0 bases and the J segment 3 bases; nucleotides outside the gene matches: 5. This CDR3 is 18 amino acids long. Per the germline V gene, CDR1 is LGHNA and CDR2 is YNFKEQ.

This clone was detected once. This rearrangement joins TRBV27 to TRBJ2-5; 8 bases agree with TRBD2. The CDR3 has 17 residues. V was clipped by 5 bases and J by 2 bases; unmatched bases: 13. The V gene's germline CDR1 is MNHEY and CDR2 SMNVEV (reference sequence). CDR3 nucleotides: TGTGCCAGCAGTCTTAACCTCCGGACTAGCAGGCAAGAGACCCAGTACTTC. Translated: CASSLNLRTSRQETQYF.

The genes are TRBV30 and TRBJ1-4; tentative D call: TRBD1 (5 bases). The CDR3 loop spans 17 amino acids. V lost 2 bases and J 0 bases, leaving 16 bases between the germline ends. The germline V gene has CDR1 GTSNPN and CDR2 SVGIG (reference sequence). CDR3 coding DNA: TGTGCCTGGAGTCAGGGAAACCCCCTTCCAACTAATGAAAAACTGTTTTTT. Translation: CAWSQGNPLPTNEKLFF. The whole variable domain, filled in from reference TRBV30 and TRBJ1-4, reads SQTIHQWPATLVQPVGSPLSLECTVEGTSNPNLYWYRQAAGRGLQLLFYSVGIGQISSEVPQNLSASRPQDRQFILSSKKLLLSDSGFYLCAWSQGNPLPTNEKLFFGSGTQLSVL.

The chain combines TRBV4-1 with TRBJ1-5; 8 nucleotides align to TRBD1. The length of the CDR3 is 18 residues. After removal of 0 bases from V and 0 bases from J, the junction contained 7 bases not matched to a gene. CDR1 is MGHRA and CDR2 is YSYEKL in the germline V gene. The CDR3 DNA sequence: TGCGCCAGCAGCCAAGAGAGGGCAGGGGGCAATAGCAATCAGCCCCAGCATTTT. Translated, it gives CASSQERAGGNSNQPQHF.

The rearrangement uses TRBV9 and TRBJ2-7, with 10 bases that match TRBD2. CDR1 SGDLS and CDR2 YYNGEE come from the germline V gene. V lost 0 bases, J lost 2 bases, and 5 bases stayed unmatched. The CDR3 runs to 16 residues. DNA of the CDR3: TGTGCCAGCAGCGTAGCTTCAGCGGGGGGGCCCTACGAGCAGTACTTC. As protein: CASSVASAGGPYEQYF.

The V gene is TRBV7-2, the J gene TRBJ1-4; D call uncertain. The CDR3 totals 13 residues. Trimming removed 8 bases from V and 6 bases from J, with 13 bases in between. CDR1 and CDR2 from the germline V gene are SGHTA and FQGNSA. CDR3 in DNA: TGTGCCAGCGCTTATAAAGCCTATGAAAAACTGTTTTTT. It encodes CASAYKAYEKLFF.